The 29 T cell receptor beta chains reported below all come from one sample, sequenced in a study of cytomegalovirus exposure and HLA in healthy donors. The PCR used 60 Vbeta and 13 Jbeta primers. TCRdb keeps only in-frame clones here, not all; method: immunoSEQ multiplex PCR. The sample records under 120,000 clones, roughly 70% being singletons. The sequenced sample was PBMCs. These receptors were collected from a man aged 40-55 years in good health and CMV-seropositive.

This clone was detected only a few times. The J gene is TRBJ2-2, the V gene TRBV30; unclear D gene. Trimming pared 2 bases from V and 6 bases from J, leaving 10 bases between. Looked up from germline, CDR1 is GTSNPN and CDR2 is SVGIG (reference sequence). CDR3 size: 13 residues. The CDR3 coding sequence is TGTGCCTGGAGTAGAACTTTAGCCGGGGAGCTGTTTTTT. Protein: CAWSRTLAGELFF.

The chain recombines TRBV13 with TRBJ2-7; D remains ambiguous. CDR3 length: 11 amino acids. Germline assignment: CDR1 PRHDT and CDR2 FYEKMQ (reference sequence). V was shortened by 5 bases and J by 4 bases, with 6 bases between the two germline ends. Written as DNA, the CDR3 is TGTGCCAGCAGCCAGGAATACGAGCAGTACTTC. It specifies CASSQEYEQYF.

This sequence joins TRBV29-1 and TRBJ2-3, with D perhaps matching TRBD2 (6 bases). The CDR3 consists of 14 residues. Germline CDR1 SQVTM, CDR2 ANQGSEA. V gave up 0 bases and J gave up 3 bases, with 10 bases separating them. DNA for the CDR3: TGCAGCGTTGAAGATGGGGGGACTACAGATACGCAGTATTTT. As protein: CSVEDGGTTDTQYF.

This chain joins TRBV5-1 and TRBJ1-5; 11 bases are a match to TRBD1. Germline V gene lookup returns CDR1 SGHRS and CDR2 YFSETQ. This CDR3 has 15 amino acids. Trimming took 4 bases from V and 6 from J; bases not matched to a gene: 6. The CDR3 spells CASSPGTGGVQPQHF. In DNA, the CDR3 is TGCGCCAGCAGCCCCGGGACAGGGGGTGTTCAGCCCCAGCATTTT.

V and J are TRBV5-1 and TRBJ2-7, with 12 bases matching TRBD2. Trimming at V came to 4 bases and at J to 1 base, leaving 6 bases not matched to a gene. The CDR3 loop spans 16 amino acids. Germline V gives CDR1 SGHRS, CDR2 YFSETQ. The CDR3 nucleotides read TGCGCCAGCAGCGGCCCGGGACTAGCGGGTTCCTACGAGCAGTACTTC. Encoded protein: CASSGPGLAGSYEQYF.

V gene TRBV6-1 combines with J gene TRBJ2-5, with D perhaps matching TRBD2 (5 bases). The CDR3 has 13 amino acids. CDR1 is MNHNS and CDR2 is SASEGT in the germline V gene. With 4 bases removed from V and 6 bases from J, the gap between germline ends came to 12 bases. CDR3 amino acids: CASSATEVKTQYF. For the CDR3, the DNA is TGTGCCAGCAGTGCGACGGAGGTCAAGACCCAGTACTTC.

The chain's CDR3 is CASSPYGGVNYGYTF. The CDR3 region has the DNA TGTGCCAGCAGCCCTTATGGGGGGGTTAACTATGGCTACACCTTC. This chain connects TRBV7-6 to TRBJ1-2; TRBD1 might be the D (5 bases). Trimming removed 5 bases from V and 1 base from J, with 14 bases in between. This CDR3 comprises 15 residues. The germline gives CDR1 SGHVS, CDR2 FNYEAQ.

V usage is TRBV2 and J usage is TRBJ1-2, with D possibly matching TRBD1 (5 bases). Germline loops: CDR1 SNHLY, CDR2 FYNNEI. Trimming cost V 7 bases and J 4 bases, with 19 bases left between them. CDR3 size: 15 residues. The CDR3 loop reads CASIFERQRLYGYTF. The CDR3 nucleotides are TGTGCCAGCATTTTCGAAAGACAGCGACTCTATGGCTACACCTTC.

The chain is built from TRBV5-1 and TRBJ2-2, with 7 bases fitting TRBD2. Germline loops: CDR1 SGHRS, CDR2 YFSETQ. J lost 0 bases, V lost 5 bases, and 10 bases had no gene match. The CDR3 extends over 17 amino acids. The CDR3 nucleotides read TGCGCCAGCAGTCAAAAAGCGGGATTCGCGAACACCGGGGAGCTGTTTTTT. Encoded protein: CASSQKAGFANTGELFF.

This clone was seen a few times. This chain joins TRBV4-2 and TRBJ1-1; a possible D gene is TRBD1 (5 bases). The ends were cut back, 0 bases at V and 0 bases at J, with 14 bases in the middle. The CDR3 sequence is 17 residues long. In germline, CDR1 is LGHNA, CDR2 YNFKEQ. CDR3 amino acids: CASSQDRDWAMNTEAFF. As DNA, the CDR3 is TGTGCCAGCAGCCAAGACCGGGACTGGGCTATGAACACTGAAGCTTTCTTT.

V gene TRBV7-8 combines with J gene TRBJ2-3; 10 positions agree with TRBD2. This CDR3 has 15 amino acids. In germline, CDR1 is SGHVS, CDR2 FQNEAQ. The V gene end was trimmed by 7 bases and the J gene end by 1 base; junction bases not matched to a gene: 5. The CDR3 nucleotides are TGTGCCAGCAACAGACTAGCGGGCGGCACAGATACGCAGTATTTT. Its translation: CASNRLAGGTDTQYF.

J is TRBJ1-1 and V is TRBV6-5; D unclear. This CDR3 is 16 amino acids long. V was shortened by 2 bases and J by 0 bases, with 13 bases between the two germline ends. CDR1 is MNHEY and CDR2 is SVGAGI in the germline V gene. CDR3 residues: CASSYDIGRMNTEAFF. CDR3 nucleotides: TGTGCCAGCAGTTACGACATTGGGCGCATGAACACTGAAGCTTTCTTT.

V is TRBV7-3 and J is TRBJ2-2; D unresolved. The CDR3 is made up of 14 amino acids. Germline CDR1 reads SGHTA; CDR2 reads FQGTGA. V lost 5 bases and J 6 bases, leaving 13 bases between the germline ends. The CDR3, as DNA: TGTGCCAGCAGCCCCTATTCATATGCCGGGGAGCTGTTTTTT. As protein: CASSPYSYAGELFF.

The chain is built from TRBV5-1 and TRBJ2-2; 8 nucleotides agree with TRBD2. This CDR3 comprises 17 residues. Per the germline V gene, CDR1 is SGHRS and CDR2 is YFSETQ. V shed 0 bases and J 0 bases; nucleotides not matched to a gene: 4. This CDR3 is CASSLASGQTNTGELFF. CDR3 nucleotides: TGCGCCAGCAGCTTGGCTAGCGGGCAGACGAACACCGGGGAGCTGTTTTTT.

The V and J genes are TRBV5-4 and TRBJ2-1; possible D gene TRBD2, 6 bases. The V end was cut by 3 bases, the J end by 7 bases, with 14 bases between. This CDR3 has 14 residues. CDR1 is SGHNT and CDR2 is YYREEE in the germline V gene (reference sequence). CDR3 region: CASSSRSGSNEQFF. CDR3 coding DNA: TGTGCCAGCAGCTCTCGCTCCGGGAGTAATGAGCAGTTCTTC. The whole variable domain, filled in from reference TRBV5-4 and TRBJ2-1, reads ETGVTQSPTHLIKTRGQQVTLRCSSQSGHNTVSWYQQALGQGPQFIFQYYREEENGRGNFPPRFSGLQFPNYSSELNVNALELDDSALYLCASSSRSGSNEQFFGPGTRLTVL.

This clone showed up just a few times. This chain joins TRBV30 and TRBJ2-7, with D maybe TRBD1 (5 bases). Germline V lookup: CDR1 GTSNPN, CDR2 SVGIG (reference sequence). CDR3 size: 11 residues. The ends were cut back, 5 bases at V and 4 bases at J, with 9 bases in the middle. The chain's CDR3 is CAWCQGYEQYF. CDR3 nucleotides: TGTGCCTGGTGCCAGGGTTACGAGCAGTACTTC.

The rearrangement joins TRBV5-1 to TRBJ2-3; 11 nucleotides align to TRBD2. The germline V gene encodes CDR1 SGHRS and CDR2 YFSETQ. The CDR3 length is 15 residues. Trimming cost V 5 bases and J 5 bases; bases outside gene matches: 7. CDR3 sequence (DNA): TGCGCCAGCAGTTGGACACTAGCGGGAGAAGATACGCAGTATTTT. Translation: CASSWTLAGEDTQYF.

The chain uses TRBV27 and TRBJ1-2, with 7 bases that match TRBD1. This CDR3 contains 15 residues. Germline-derived CDR1 and CDR2 are MNHEY and SMNVEV (reference sequence). V shed 5 bases, J shed 1 base, and the junction held 7 bases outside the gene matches. CDR3 in amino acids: CASSPNRGLNYGYTF. In DNA, the CDR3 is TGTGCCAGCAGTCCCAACAGGGGACTTAACTATGGCTACACCTTC.

V and J are TRBV29-1 and TRBJ1-1, with a tentative D call TRBD1 (6 bases). Germline CDR1 and CDR2: SQVTM and ANQGSEA. The CDR3 is 15 residues long. Trimming removed 6 bases at V and 3 bases at J, with 20 bases between. In DNA, the CDR3 is TGCAGCGTCCTAGGGGGTCGCGTTATTGACACTGAAGCTTTCTTT. Its translation is CSVLGGRVIDTEAFF.

The gene calls are TRBV5-1 and TRBJ2-1; no firm D call. The CDR3 totals 11 residues. CDR1 SGHRS and CDR2 YFSETQ come from the germline V gene. V dropped 4 bases and J dropped 7 bases, with 6 bases sitting between them. The CDR3 coding sequence is TGCGCCAGCAGCCTCGGGAATGAGCAGTTCTTC. It yields the protein CASSLGNEQFF.

The rearrangement links TRBV21-1 to TRBJ1-1. TRBV21-1 is a pseudogene. CDR3 size: 14 residues. Here the CDR3 reads CASSSHRENTEAFF. CDR3 DNA sequence: TGTGCCAGCAGCAGCCACCGGGAAAACACTGAAGCTTTCTTT.

The chain joins TRBV7-8 to TRBJ2-1, with TRBD1 matching 9 bases. V dropped 3 bases and J dropped 9; count of bases not matched to a gene: 15. Germline V gives CDR1 SGHVS, CDR2 FQNEAQ. The CDR3 contains 17 residues. CDR3 protein: CASSFNARDRERVEQFF. In DNA, the CDR3 is TGTGCCAGCAGCTTTAACGCCCGGGACAGGGAAAGGGTTGAGCAGTTCTTC.

V and J are TRBV7-8 and TRBJ2-3, with 12 positions matching TRBD1. The CDR3 totals 18 residues. V lost 5 bases, J lost 4 bases, and 13 bases stayed unmatched. Germline V gene sequence: CDR1 SGHVS, CDR2 FQNEAQ. CDR3 sequence reads: CASSTGTGGTLRPDTQYF. For the CDR3, the DNA is TGTGCCAGCAGCACAGGGACAGGGGGCACTCTCCGGCCAGATACGCAGTATTTT.

V is TRBV14 and J is TRBJ2-3, with unresolved D. Trimming removed 0 bases at V and 3 bases at J, with 7 bases between. Germline V gene lookup returns CDR1 SGHDN and CDR2 FVKESK. This CDR3 is built from 14 residues. This CDR3 is CASSQEYGTDTQYF. The CDR3 DNA follows: TGTGCCAGCAGCCAAGAGTACGGGACAGATACGCAGTATTTT.

The chain uses TRBV6-1 and TRBJ2-5, with 13 bases that match TRBD2. Germline CDR1 is MNHNS and CDR2 is SASEGT. The V and J ends lost 2 bases and 4 bases, in that order; junction bases with no gene match: 4. The length of the CDR3 is 16 residues. In DNA form, the CDR3 reads TGTGCCAGCAGTGAAATCCGGACTAGCGGGAGAGAGACCCAGTACTTC. Amino acids: CASSEIRTSGRETQYF.

This clone occurred a few times. This chain joins TRBV19 and TRBJ1-1; 7 bases map to TRBD1. J lost 4 bases, V lost 6 bases, and 5 bases had no gene match. The CDR3 extends over 13 amino acids. Germline-derived CDR1 and CDR2 are LNHDA and SQIVND (reference sequence). CDR3 sequence reads: CASSFTGVTEAFF. CDR3 nucleotide sequence: TGTGCCAGTAGCTTTACAGGGGTCACTGAAGCTTTCTTT.

The chain couples TRBV27 to TRBJ1-1; 8 bases are a match to TRBD1. This CDR3 has 14 residues. The V segment lost 3 bases and the J segment 1 base; nucleotides outside the gene matches: 1. The germline V gene encodes CDR1 MNHEY and CDR2 SMNVEV (reference sequence). The CDR3 bases are TGTGCCAGCAGTTTTACAGGGGGGAACACTGAAGCTTTCTTT. Translating it yields CASSFTGGNTEAFF.

The chain employs TRBV28 and TRBJ1-1, with D maybe TRBD1 (5 bases). The CDR3 extends over 15 amino acids. V lost 5 bases to trimming and J lost 0 bases, with 13 bases between them. Germline V gene data show CDR1 as MDHEN and CDR2 as SYDVKM. DNA of the CDR3: TGTGCCAGCAGTATGGACACAGTTATGAACACTGAAGCTTTCTTT. Translation: CASSMDTVMNTEAFF.

Only a few counts were recorded for this clone. The rearrangement links TRBV15 to TRBJ1-5; D possibly corresponds to TRBD1 (5 bases). Germline loops: CDR1 LNHNV, CDR2 YYDKDF (reference sequence). There are 14 residues in the CDR3. The V end lost 5 bases, the J end lost 7 bases, and 15 bases lay between the germline ends. The CDR3 spells CATSGTGSRQPQHF. The DNA of the CDR3 is TGTGCCACCAGCGGTACAGGATCACGACAGCCCCAGCATTTT.